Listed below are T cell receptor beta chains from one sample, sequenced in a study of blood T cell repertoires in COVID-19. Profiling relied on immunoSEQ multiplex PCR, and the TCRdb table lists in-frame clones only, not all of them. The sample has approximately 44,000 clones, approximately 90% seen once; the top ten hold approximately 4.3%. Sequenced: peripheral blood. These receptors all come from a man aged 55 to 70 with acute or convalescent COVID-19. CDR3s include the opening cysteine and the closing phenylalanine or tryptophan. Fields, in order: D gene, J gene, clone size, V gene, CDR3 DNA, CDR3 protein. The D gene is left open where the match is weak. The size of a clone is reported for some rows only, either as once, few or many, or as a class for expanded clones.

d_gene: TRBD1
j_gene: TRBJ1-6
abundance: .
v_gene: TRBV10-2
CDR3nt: TGCGCCAGCACCTGGGGACAGAGCTATAATTCACCCCTCCACTTT
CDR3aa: CASTWGQSYNSPLHF

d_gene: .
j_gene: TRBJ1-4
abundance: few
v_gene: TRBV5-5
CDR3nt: TGTGCCAGCAGCTCCACGGCGTGGACAGCAACTAATGAAAAACTGTTTTTT
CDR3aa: CASSSTAWTATNEKLFF

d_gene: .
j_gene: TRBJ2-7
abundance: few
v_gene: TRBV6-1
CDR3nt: TGTGCCAGCAGTGAACTTCGGGGAGCCTACGAGCAGTACTTC
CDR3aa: CASSELRGAYEQYF

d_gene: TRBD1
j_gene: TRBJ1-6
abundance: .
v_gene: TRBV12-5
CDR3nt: TGTGCTAGTGGTCCGACAGGGGTATCACCCCTCCACTTT
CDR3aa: CASGPTGVSPLHF

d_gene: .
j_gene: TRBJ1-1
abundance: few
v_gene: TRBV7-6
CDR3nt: TGTGCCAGCAGCTTAGTTGGCGAAGCTTTCTTT
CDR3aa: CASSLVGEAFF

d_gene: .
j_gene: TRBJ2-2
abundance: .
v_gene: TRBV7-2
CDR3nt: TGTGCCAGCAGCTTAGCGGACACTGCTGTCACCGGGGAGCTGTTTTTT
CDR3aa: CASSLADTAVTGELFF

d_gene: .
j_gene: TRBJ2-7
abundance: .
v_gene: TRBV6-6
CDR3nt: TGTGCCAGCAGTAGGACAGCGTACGAGCAGTACTTC
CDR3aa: CASSRTAYEQYF

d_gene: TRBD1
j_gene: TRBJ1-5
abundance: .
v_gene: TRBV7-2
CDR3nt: TGTGCCAGTCCCCCCTCGGGACAGTTCCTTTATAGCAATCAGCCCCAGCATTTT
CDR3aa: CASPPSGQFLYSNQPQHF

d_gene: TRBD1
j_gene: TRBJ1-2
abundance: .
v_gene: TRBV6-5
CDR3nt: TGTGCCAGCAGTTACAGTGGGACAGGGATATTAAGTGGCTACACCTTC
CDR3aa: CASSYSGTGILSGYTF

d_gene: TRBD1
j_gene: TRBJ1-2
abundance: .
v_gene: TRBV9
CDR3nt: TGTGCCAGCAGCGTGACAGGGGAGGACTATGGCTACACCTTC
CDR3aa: CASSVTGEDYGYTF

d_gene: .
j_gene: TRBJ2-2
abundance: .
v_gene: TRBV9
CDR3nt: TGTGCCAGCAGCGCACAGGGGAACACCGGGGAGCTGTTTTTT
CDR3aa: CASSAQGNTGELFF

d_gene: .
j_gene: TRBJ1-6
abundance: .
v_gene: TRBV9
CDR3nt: TGTGCCAGCAGCGTGGACAGTTCCTATAATTCACCCCTCCACTTT
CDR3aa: CASSVDSSYNSPLHF

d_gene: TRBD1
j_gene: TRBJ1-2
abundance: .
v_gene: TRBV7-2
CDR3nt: TGTGCCAGCAGCTTAGTCTCTTCAGGGGGGATCTATGGCTACACCTTC
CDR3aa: CASSLVSSGGIYGYTF

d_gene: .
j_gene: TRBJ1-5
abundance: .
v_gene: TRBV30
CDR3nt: TGTGCCTGGAGCGGAACAGGCAATCAGCCCCAGCATTTT
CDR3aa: CAWSGTGNQPQHF

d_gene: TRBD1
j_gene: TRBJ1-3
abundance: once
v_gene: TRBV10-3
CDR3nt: TGTGCCATCAGTCAGGGGGCCGAGAGAAACACCATATATTTT
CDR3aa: CAISQGAERNTIYF

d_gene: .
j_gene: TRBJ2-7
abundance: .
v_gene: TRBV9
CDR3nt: TGTGCCAGCAGCGGGGGGCCCGCCACGTACGAGCAGTACTTC
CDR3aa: CASSGGPATYEQYF

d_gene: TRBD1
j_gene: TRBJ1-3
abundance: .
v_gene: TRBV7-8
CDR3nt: TGTGCCAGCAGCTCACGCGGACAGGGAAGCCTTTCTGGAAACACCATATATTTT
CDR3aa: CASSSRGQGSLSGNTIYF

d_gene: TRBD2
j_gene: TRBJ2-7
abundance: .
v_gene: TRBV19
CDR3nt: TGTGCCAGTAGTACACACCTAGCGGGGGGGAGATCGGCATACGAGCAGTACTTC
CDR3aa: CASSTHLAGGRSAYEQYF

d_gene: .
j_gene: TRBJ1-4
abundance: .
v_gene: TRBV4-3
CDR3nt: TGCGCCAGCAGCCAAGAGACGACGGCAGGGCCTAATGAAAAACTGTTTTTT
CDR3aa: CASSQETTAGPNEKLFF

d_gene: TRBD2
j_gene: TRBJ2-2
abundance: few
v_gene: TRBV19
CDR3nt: TGTGCCAGTAGTACTAGCGGGGTTAACACCGGGGAGCTGTTTTTT
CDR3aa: CASSTSGVNTGELFF

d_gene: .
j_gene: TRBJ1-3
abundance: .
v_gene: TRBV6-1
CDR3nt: TGTGCCAGCAGTGAAGGAGGCAGTTTTGGAAACACCATATATTTT
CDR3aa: CASSEGGSFGNTIYF

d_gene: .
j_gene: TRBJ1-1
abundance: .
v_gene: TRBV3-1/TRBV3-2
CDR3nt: TGTGCCAGCGGGGGCGGAGAGAACACTGAAGCTTTCTTT
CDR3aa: CASGGGENTEAFF

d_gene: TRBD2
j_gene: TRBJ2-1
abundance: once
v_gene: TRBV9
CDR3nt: TGTGCCAGCAGCGCGGGACTAGCGTCCTACAATGAGCAGTTCTTC
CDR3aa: CASSAGLASYNEQFF

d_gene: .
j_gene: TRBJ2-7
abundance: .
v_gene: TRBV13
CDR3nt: TGTGCCAGCAGCTTAGGGGGTCCAGGCGAGCAGTACTTC
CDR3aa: CASSLGGPGEQYF

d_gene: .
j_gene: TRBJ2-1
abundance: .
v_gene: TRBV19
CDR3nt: TGTGCCAGTAGTATACAAGGAGGGGTCCATGAGCAGTTCTTC
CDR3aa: CASSIQGGVHEQFF

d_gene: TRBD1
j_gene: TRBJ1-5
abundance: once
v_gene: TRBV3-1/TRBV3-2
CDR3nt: TGTGCCAGCAGCCCAGGGGGTGAGCCCCAGCATTTT
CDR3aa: CASSPGGEPQHF

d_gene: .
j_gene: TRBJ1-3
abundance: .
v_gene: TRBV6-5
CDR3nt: TGTGCCAGCAGTTACTCGGACAGTCACTCTGGAAACACCATATATTTT
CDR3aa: CASSYSDSHSGNTIYF

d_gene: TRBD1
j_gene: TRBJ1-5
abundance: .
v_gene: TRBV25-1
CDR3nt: TGTGCCAGCGGACTAGACGGGTACAGGGGGGGCAATCAGCCCCAGCATTTT
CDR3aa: CASGLDGYRGGNQPQHF

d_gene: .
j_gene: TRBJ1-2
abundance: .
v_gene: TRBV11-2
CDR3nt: TGTGCCAGCAGCTTAGGAAGCGGTTCCTATGGCTACACCTTC
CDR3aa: CASSLGSGSYGYTF

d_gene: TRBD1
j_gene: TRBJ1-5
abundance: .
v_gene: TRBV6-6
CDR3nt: TGTGCCAGCAGTTACAGACAGGGGGCCGCTCAGCCCCAGCATTTT
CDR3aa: CASSYRQGAAQPQHF

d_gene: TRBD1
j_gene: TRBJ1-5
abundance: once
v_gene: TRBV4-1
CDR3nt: TGCGCCAGCAGCCCAAGACCGGGACAGGGGAACGGGCCCCAGCATTTT
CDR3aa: CASSPRPGQGNGPQHF

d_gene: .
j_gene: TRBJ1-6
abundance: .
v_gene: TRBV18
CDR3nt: TGTGCCAGCTCACCACCAGCGGGGGCCTATAATTCACCCCTCCACTTT
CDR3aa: CASSPPAGAYNSPLHF

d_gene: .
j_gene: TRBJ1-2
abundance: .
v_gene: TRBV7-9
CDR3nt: TGTGCCAGCAGCGAGATTTCAGAGTCGGGGTTGGATGGCTACACCTTC
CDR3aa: CASSEISESGLDGYTF

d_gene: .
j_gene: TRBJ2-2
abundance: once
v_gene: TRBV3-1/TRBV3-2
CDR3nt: TGTGCCAGCAGCCAAACCAGGGTGGCCACCGGGGAGCTGTTTTTT
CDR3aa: CASSQTRVATGELFF

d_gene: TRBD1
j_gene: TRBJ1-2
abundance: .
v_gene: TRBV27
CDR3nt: TGTGCCAGCAGTTTACGGACAGGGGGCCACTATGGCTACACCTTC
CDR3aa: CASSLRTGGHYGYTF

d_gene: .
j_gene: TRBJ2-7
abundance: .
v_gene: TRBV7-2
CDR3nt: TGTGCCAGCAGCTTAGCGAGTGGGGGGGGGCCCTACGAGCAGTACTTC
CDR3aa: CASSLASGGGPYEQYF

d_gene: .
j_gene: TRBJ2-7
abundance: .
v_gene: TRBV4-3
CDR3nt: TGCGCCAGCAGCCAAGGAGGAAGCTCCTACGAGCAGTACTTC
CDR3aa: CASSQGGSSYEQYF

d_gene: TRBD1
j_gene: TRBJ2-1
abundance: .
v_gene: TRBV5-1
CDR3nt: TGCGCCAGCAGCCTCGGAGCAGGGGGCAGTCACAATGAGCAGTTCTTC
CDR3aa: CASSLGAGGSHNEQFF

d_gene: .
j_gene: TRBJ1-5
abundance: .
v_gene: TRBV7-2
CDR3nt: TGTGCCAGCAGCTTATCTCGGGGGTCTCAGCCCCAGCATTTT
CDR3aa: CASSLSRGSQPQHF

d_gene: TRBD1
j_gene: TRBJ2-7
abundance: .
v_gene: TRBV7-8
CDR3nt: TGTGCCAGCAGCCCCGCCGGGACAGGGGCTATAATACCTCCCTACGAGCAGTACTTC
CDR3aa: CASSPAGTGAIIPPYEQYF

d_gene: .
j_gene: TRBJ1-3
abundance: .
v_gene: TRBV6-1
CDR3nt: TGTGCCAGCAGTGAAGCAGGGGCTGGAAACACCATATATTTT
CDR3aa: CASSEAGAGNTIYF

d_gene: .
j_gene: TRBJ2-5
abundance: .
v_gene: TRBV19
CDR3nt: TGTGCCAGTAGTCCCGACAGGCAAGAGACCCAGTACTTC
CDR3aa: CASSPDRQETQYF